These T cell receptor beta chains were read from a single sample in a study of CD8 T cells in Susac syndrome. TCRdb called the immunoSEQ multiplex PCR reads again in MiXCR, with one record for every CDR3 protein. The sample has roughly 200,000 distinct CDR3 sequences, about 95% seen once. The sample comprised CD4+ T cells from PBMCs. All receptors derive from a human donor in good health. The CDR3 runs from the conserved cysteine through the conserved F or W. A D gene is named only where the DNA matches it firmly. Expanded clones get a size class; other rows say once, few or many, or leave the size out.

D gene,CDR3 length,V gene,J gene,clone size,CDR3 DNA,CDR3 protein
NA,16,TRBV28,TRBJ2-1,NA,TGTGCCAGCAGAAGCGGAGGGGGGGGACCCTACAATGAGCAGTTCTTC,CASRSGGGGPYNEQFF
NA,16,TRBV20-1,TRBJ2-3,once,TGCAGTGCTTTTGCAAGGGTGGTTGACCCCACAGATACGCAGTATTTT,CSAFARVVDPTDTQYF
NA,12,TRBV15,TRBJ2-7,NA,TGTGCCACCAGCAGCCTCGGGCACGAGCAGTACTTC,CATSSLGHEQYF
NA,14,TRBV28,TRBJ1-2,NA,TGTGCCAGCAGGCCGGACGGATACTACTATGGGGTCACCTTC,CASRPDGYYYGVTF
TRBD2,16,TRBV7-2,TRBJ2-1,NA,TGTGCCAGCAGTTATGCTAGCGGGAGCCCCTACAATGAGCAGTTCTTC,CASSYASGSPYNEQFF
NA,16,TRBV13,TRBJ1-3,NA,TGTGCCAGCAGCTTAGATCGGGGGCCGCCTGGAAACACCATATATTTT,CASSLDRGPPGNTIYF
NA,12,TRBV5-6,TRBJ1-1,NA,TGTGCCAGCAACTTGCCCAACACTGAAGCTTTCTTT,CASNLPNTEAFF
NA,15,TRBV4-3,TRBJ2-1,NA,TGCGCCAGCAGCCCCGAATCTACCTCCTACAATGAGCAGTTCTTC,CASSPESTSYNEQFF
NA,12,TRBV15,TRBJ2-5,NA,TGTGCCACCAGCTCGTACCAAGAGACCCAGTACTTC,CATSSYQETQYF
NA,14,TRBV18,TRBJ2-1,NA,TGTGCCAGCTCATCTCCGGTGGGGATGGGTGAGCAGTTCTTC,CASSSPVGMGEQFF
TRBD1,15,TRBV5-6,TRBJ2-2,NA,TGTGCCAGCAGCCCGGACAGGGGGCAGACCGGGGAGCTGTTTTTT,CASSPDRGQTGELFF
NA,13,TRBV29-1,TRBJ2-1,NA,TGCAGCGTAGCTTTTAGCTCCTACAATGAGCAGTTCTTC,CSVAFSSYNEQFF
NA,13,TRBV29-1,TRBJ1-1,NA,TGCAGCGTTGAGGGCAGAATGAACACTGAAGCTTTCTTT,CSVEGRMNTEAFF
NA,15,TRBV3-1,TRBJ2-1,NA,TGTGCCAGCAGTCCACAGGGTAGAAGGCTAAATGAGCAGTTCTTC,CASSPQGRRLNEQFF
NA,15,TRBV12-3/TRBV12-4,TRBJ2-7,once,TGTGCCAGCAGTTCTCCGGGACAAGGAACCTACGAGCAGTACTTC,CASSSPGQGTYEQYF
NA,15,TRBV27,TRBJ2-3,NA,TGTGCCAGCAGCAAACGATCGACAGAACGAGATACGCAGTATTTT,CASSKRSTERDTQYF
NA,11,TRBV27,TRBJ2-3,few,TGTGCCAGCAGTTTATTCGATACGCAGTATTTT,CASSLFDTQYF
NA,14,TRBV28,TRBJ1-2,NA,TGTGCCAGCAGTCCACTCCCGACAGTATATGGCTACACCTTC,CASSPLPTVYGYTF
TRBD1,15,TRBV5-4,TRBJ1-1,NA,TGTGCCAGCAGCTCCTGGACAGGGACGACCACTGAAGCTTTCTTT,CASSSWTGTTTEAFF
NA,13,TRBV14,TRBJ1-2,NA,TGTGCCAGCAGCCAAGCCGGGGGGTTCGGCTACACCTTC,CASSQAGGFGYTF
TRBD2,14,TRBV20-1,TRBJ2-7,NA,TGCAGTGCTCCGAGACTAGCGGGGAACTACGAGCAGTACTTC,CSAPRLAGNYEQYF
TRBD1,17,TRBV27,TRBJ1-1,NA,TGTGCCAGCAGCCTCCCCGACAGGGGGTTAAGGAACACTGAAGCTTTCTTT,CASSLPDRGLRNTEAFF
TRBD2,14,TRBV20-1,TRBJ2-2,NA,TGCAGTGTTCCAGGCGGGAGTAGCACCGGGGAGCTGTTTTTT,CSVPGGSSTGELFF
NA,15,TRBV28,TRBJ2-2,NA,TGTGCCAGCAGTTTAACCAGGATGAACACCGGGGAGCTGTTTTTT,CASSLTRMNTGELFF
NA,11,TRBV29-1,TRBJ1-2,NA,TGCAGCGTTTCCCGTCCAGTGGGGGATACCTTC,CSVSRPVGDTF
NA,14,TRBV30,TRBJ1-5,NA,TGTGCCTGGAGTTCTGGGACACTCAGTCAGCCCCAGCATTTT,CAWSSGTLSQPQHF
TRBD1,13,TRBV6-5,TRBJ2-3,NA,TGTGCCAGCAGTTTGACAGGGACAGATACGCAGTATTTT,CASSLTGTDTQYF
TRBD2,14,TRBV18,TRBJ2-7,NA,TGTGCCAGCTCCTCCAGTAGCGGGAGTGACGAGCAGTACTTC,CASSSSSGSDEQYF
NA,13,TRBV12-3/TRBV12-4,TRBJ2-7,NA,TGTGCCAGCAGCAATCAGGGGATCTACGAGCAGTACTTC,CASSNQGIYEQYF
NA,16,TRBV6-1,TRBJ1-3,NA,TGTGCCAGCAGCCGGGGACTCCTGCTCGGAGGAAACACCATATATTTT,CASSRGLLLGGNTIYF
TRBD2,16,TRBV20-1,TRBJ2-5,NA,TGCAGTGCTAGGACAGCTACTAGCGGGGCACAAGAGACCCAGTACTTC,CSARTATSGAQETQYF
TRBD1,13,TRBV30,TRBJ1-2,NA,TGTGCCTGGAGTCTCACAGGGGATTATGGCTACACCTTC,CAWSLTGDYGYTF
NA,15,TRBV7-9,TRBJ2-3,NA,TGTGCCAGCAGCTTAGTGGCTTCTAGCACAGATACGCAGTATTTT,CASSLVASSTDTQYF
TRBD2,13,TRBV7-2,TRBJ2-1,NA,TGTGCCATCCACAGCGGGAGGGGAAATGAGCAGTTCTTC,CAIHSGRGNEQFF
TRBD2,15,TRBV14,TRBJ2-1,NA,TGTGCCAGCAGCCAGGCTAGCGGAGTCGTACCTGAGCAGTTCTTC,CASSQASGVVPEQFF
TRBD2,17,TRBV29-1,TRBJ2-3,NA,TGCAGCGTTTTACGACTAGCGGGAGGGTTGAGGACAGATACGCAGTATTTT,CSVLRLAGGLRTDTQYF
NA,12,TRBV30,TRBJ1-2,once,TGTGCCTGGAGTCAGGCCAGCTATGGCTACACCTTC,CAWSQASYGYTF
TRBD2,15,TRBV3-1,TRBJ2-5,NA,TGTGCCAGCAGCTATTCGTCTAGCGGGGGGGAGACCCAGTACTTC,CASSYSSSGGETQYF